The clone carrying this T cell receptor (beta chain) was counted a single time. Assay used: immunoSEQ multiplex PCR; TCRdb lists only in-frame clones, some missing. In the table there are 45,000 to 65,000 clones, around four fifths of which are singletons. V lost 1 base, J lost 8 bases, and 13 bases lay in between. This CDR3 has 15 residues. Germline lookup yields CDR1 SGHRS and CDR2 YFSETQ. The entry originates in a study of OX40 agonist ivuxolimab in advanced cancers. Source: CD4+ or CD8+ T cells sorted from blood, taken in a trial of the OX40 agonist ivuxolimab. The gene calls are TRBV5-1 and TRBJ1-6; D remains unclear. The source is an adult with an advanced solid tumor such as melanoma, head and neck, liver or kidney cancer. The CDR3 loop reads CASSLNTGPDSPLHF. The DNA of the CDR3 is TGCGCCAGCAGCTTGAATACGGGTCCAGATTCACCCCTCCACTTT. The entire variable domain, with the rest obtained from reference TRBV5-1 and TRBJ1-6, is as follows: KAGVTQTPRYLIKTRGQQVTLSCSPISGHRSVSWYQQTPGQGLQFLFEYFSETQRNKGNFPGRFSGRQFSNSRSEMNVSTLELGDSALYLCASSLNTGPDSPLHFGNGTRLTVT.